The 30 T cell receptor beta chains given below trace back to one sample, sequenced in a study of blood T cell repertoires in COVID-19. Sequencing used immunoSEQ multiplex PCR; TCRdb keeps in-frame clones, though not all of them. The table shows some 100,000 clones, with more than 60% occurring only once. Sequencing was carried out using peripheral blood. All receptors derive from a man in his 70s with acute or convalescent COVID-19.

This chain links TRBV7-8 with TRBJ1-1; weak D call: TRBD1 (6 bases). Germline-derived CDR1 and CDR2 are SGHVS and FQNEAQ. Deletions cut 5 bases from V and 0 bases from J, with 16 bases between. The CDR3 length is 16 residues. CDR3 nucleotide sequence: TGTGCCAGCAGCCGGCCGTTACGGGACATGAACACTGAAGCTTTCTTT. It is translated as CASSRPLRDMNTEAFF.

V and J are TRBV28 and TRBJ2-1; 11 nucleotides line up with TRBD2. This CDR3 region has 15 residues. The ends lost 5 bases at V and 9 bases at J; junction bases unmatched: 9. The V gene's germline CDR1 is MDHEN and CDR2 SYDVKM. For the CDR3, the DNA is TGTGCCAGCAGTCATAGCGGGAGGGGCCGCGGTGAGCAGTTCTTC. It translates to CASSHSGRGRGEQFF.

The chain couples TRBV4-1 to TRBJ2-1; 8 bases agree with TRBD1. The length of the CDR3 is 16 residues. The germline CDR1 and CDR2 sequences are MGHRA and YSYEKL. V shed 3 bases and J 8 bases; nucleotides not matched to a gene: 12. CDR3 DNA sequence: TGCGCCAGCAGCCACCTCGACAGGGGTAGTCGGGATGAGCAGTTCTTC. It yields the protein CASSHLDRGSRDEQFF.

The V call is TRBV19, the J call TRBJ1-4; 7 positions agree with TRBD1. Trimming took 6 bases from V and 0 from J; bases not matched to a gene: 1. CDR3 length: 14 residues. From germline, CDR1 is LNHDA and CDR2 SQIVND (reference sequence). CDR3 residues: CASRGTATNEKLFF. The CDR3 DNA reads as TGTGCCAGTAGGGGGACAGCAACTAATGAAAAACTGTTTTTT.

The rearrangement links TRBV7-9 to TRBJ1-1; D unclear. The CDR3 covers 13 residues. Deletions cut 6 bases from V and 1 base from J, with 9 bases between. Germline V CDR1 and CDR2: SEHNR, FQNEAQ (reference sequence). In nucleotides, the CDR3 is TGTGCCAGCAGGAGCCTTGGGAACACTGAAGCTTTCTTT. Translating it yields CASRSLGNTEAFF.

J is TRBJ2-2 and V is TRBV30, with 10 bases matching TRBD1. CDR1 is GTSNPN and CDR2 is SVGIG in the germline V gene (reference sequence). The CDR3 is made up of 15 amino acids. V shed 3 bases and J 3 bases; nucleotides not matched to a gene: 4. The CDR3 DNA is TGTGCCTGGAGGACAGGGGGCGCGGACACCGGGGAGCTGTTTTTT. Amino acids: CAWRTGGADTGELFF.

The chain has TRBV5-1 and TRBJ1-4; the D is unclear. CDR3 length equals 13 residues. The V and J ends lost 7 bases and 7 bases respectively, with 14 bases between them. Germline loops: CDR1 SGHRS, CDR2 YFSETQ. CDR3 coding DNA: TGCGCCAGCTATAGCGGGTCAGGTGAAAAACTGTTTTTT. This codes for CASYSGSGEKLFF.

This clone was counted a single time. The rearrangement uses TRBV2 and TRBJ1-5, with D maybe TRBD1 (5 bases). V lost 7 bases and J lost 5, with 18 bases in between. CDR1 SNHLY and CDR2 FYNNEI come from the germline V gene. This CDR3 has 15 amino acids. The CDR3 nucleotides are TGTGCCAGCACCTCCGACTCAGGGATAGATCAGCCCCAGCATTTT. This encodes CASTSDSGIDQPQHF. Variable domain in full (rest from reference TRBV2 and TRBJ1-5): EPEVTQTPSHQVTQMGQEVILRCVPISNHLYFYWYRQILGQKVEFLVSFYNNEISEKSEIFDDQFSVERPDGSNFTLKIRSTKLEDSAMYFCASTSDSGIDQPQHFGDGTRLSIL.

This chain connects TRBV4-1 to TRBJ1-1, with 8 bases matching TRBD1. The V gene end was trimmed by 4 bases and the J gene end by 5 bases; junction bases not matched to a gene: 18. The V gene's germline CDR1 is MGHRA and CDR2 YSYEKL. CDR3 length equals 18 residues. CDR3 protein: CASSRQVVSGGAGTEAFF. CDR3 nucleotide sequence: TGCGCCAGCAGCCGCCAAGTAGTCTCAGGGGGCGCGGGGACTGAAGCTTTCTTT.

The rearrangement joins TRBV30 to TRBJ1-1; no reliable D call. Trimming took 1 base from V and 7 from J, leaving 16 bases between them. The CDR3 consists of 14 residues. Per the germline V gene, CDR1 is GTSNPN and CDR2 is SVGIG (reference sequence). CDR3 loop: CAWSAPGSEGEAFF. CDR3 coding DNA: TGTGCCTGGAGTGCCCCCGGCAGTGAGGGTGAAGCTTTCTTT.

The genes are TRBV3-1 (or the pseudogene TRBV3-2) and TRBJ2-1, with TRBD2 matching over 8 bases. This CDR3 comprises 14 residues. The J segment lost 15 bases and the V segment lost 0 bases, leaving 10 bases of the junction unmatched. The germline gives CDR1 LGHDT, CDR2 YNNKEL (reference sequence). Written as DNA, the CDR3 is TGTGCCAGCAGCCAAGATCGGTCGGGGGGGCGGCGGTTCTTC. Translated: CASSQDRSGGRRFF.

This clone came up a few times. The V and J genes are TRBV3-1 (or the pseudogene TRBV3-2) and TRBJ1-5; D is undetermined. The CDR3 sequence is 13 residues long. CDR1 LGHDT and CDR2 YNNKEL come from the germline V gene (reference sequence). The V gene lost 8 bases and the J gene lost 2 bases, with 10 bases spanning the gap. CDR3 sequence: CASGHPGNQPQHF. The DNA of the CDR3 is TGTGCCAGCGGGCACCCAGGCAATCAGCCCCAGCATTTT.

This rearrangement joins TRBV7-2 to TRBJ1-2; D might be TRBD1 (6 bases). Trimming removed 8 bases at V and 3 bases at J, with 13 bases between. The germline gives CDR1 SGHTA, CDR2 FQGNSA. The CDR3 covers 13 residues. CDR3 in amino acids: CASAPGVDYGYTF. As DNA, the CDR3 is TGTGCCAGCGCCCCAGGGGTGGACTATGGCTACACCTTC.

This clone has a handful of counts. This rearrangement joins TRBV3-1 (or the pseudogene TRBV3-2) to TRBJ1-5; tentative D call: TRBD1 (6 bases). CDR3 length: 13 residues. V lost 8 bases and J lost 2, with 10 bases in between. CDR1 LGHDT and CDR2 YNNKEL come from the germline V gene (reference sequence). The CDR3 loop is CASGGYGNQPQHF. The CDR3 nucleotides are TGTGCCAGCGGGGGCTACGGCAATCAGCCCCAGCATTTT.

This clone was found a few times. The chain has TRBV2 and TRBJ1-2, with TRBD1 matching over 7 bases. V shed 2 bases and J 4 bases; nucleotides not matched to a gene: 4. CDR1 and CDR2 (germline): SNHLY, FYNNEI. This CDR3 has 14 residues. The CDR3 DNA is TGTGCCAGCAGTGAACAGGGACAGATCTATGGCTACACCTTC. This codes for CASSEQGQIYGYTF.

J is TRBJ2-7 and V is TRBV7-3; the match to TRBD1 covers 7 bases. Losses at the gene ends were 5 bases for V and 6 bases for J; bases not matched to a gene: 7. Germline V gives CDR1 SGHTA, CDR2 FQGTGA. The CDR3 is made up of 13 amino acids. CDR3 sequence (DNA): TGTGCCAGCAGCCTAGCTAGGGGGCGCGAGCAGTACTTC. It translates to CASSLARGREQYF.

The chain uses TRBV5-4 and TRBJ2-6; 8 bases map to TRBD2. The CDR3 has 16 amino acids. Trimming took 3 bases from V and 3 from J; bases not matched to a gene: 5. CDR1 is SGHNT and CDR2 is YYREEE in the germline V gene (reference sequence). CDR3 amino acids: CASSSGGLGGANVLTF. The CDR3 DNA follows: TGTGCCAGCAGCTCGGGGGGGCTTGGTGGGGCCAACGTCCTGACTTTC.

This clone was counted a single time. This rearrangement joins TRBV3-1 (or the pseudogene TRBV3-2) to TRBJ2-7; TRBD1 might be the D (5 bases). From germline, CDR1 is LGHDT and CDR2 YNNKEL (reference sequence). CDR3 length: 13 residues. V was shortened by 6 bases and J by 1 base, with 10 bases between the two germline ends. In nucleotides, the CDR3 is TGTGCCAGCAGATCTGACAGATCCTACGAGCAGTACTTC. Translated, it gives CASRSDRSYEQYF.

J is TRBJ1-3 and V is TRBV30; D is unresolved. The CDR3 extends over 13 amino acids. The V and J ends lost 5 bases and 2 bases respectively, with 10 bases between them. The germline V gene encodes CDR1 GTSNPN and CDR2 SVGIG (reference sequence). Here the CDR3 reads CAWCIGTGNTIYF. The CDR3, as DNA: TGTGCCTGGTGTATTGGCACTGGAAACACCATATATTTT. Looking up the rest from reference TRBV30 and TRBJ1-3 gives the full variable domain: SQTIHQWPATLVQPVGSPLSLECTVEGTSNPNLYWYRQAAGRGLQLLFYSVGIGQISSEVPQNLSASRPQDRQFILSSKKLLLSDSGFYLCAWCIGTGNTIYFGEGSWLTVV.

The rearrangement uses TRBV4-1 and TRBJ1-5, with D possibly being TRBD1 (6 bases). CDR1 is MGHRA, CDR2 YSYEKL, per germline. V lost 11 bases and J lost 0, with 14 bases in between. The CDR3 runs 14 residues. The CDR3 bases are TGCGCCTACACTTCAGGGGATAGCAATCAGCCCCAGCATTTT. It yields the protein CAYTSGDSNQPQHF.

V usage is TRBV2 and J usage is TRBJ1-1; D is undetermined. From germline, CDR1 is SNHLY and CDR2 FYNNEI. CDR3 length equals 16 residues. V was trimmed by 7 bases and J by 0 bases, leaving 18 bases between them. The CDR3 DNA reads TGTGCCAGCACTCGGGGAGGGTTTGCGGTGAACACTGAAGCTTTCTTT. The encoded protein is CASTRGGFAVNTEAFF.

The chain is built from TRBV12-5 and TRBJ2-2; TRBD2 might be the D (6 bases). CDR1 LGHNT and CDR2 FRNRAP come from the germline V gene. V was shortened by 6 bases and J by 5 bases, with 16 bases between the two germline ends. The CDR3 contains 15 residues. The CDR3 reads CASGASLGGTGELFF. The CDR3 coding sequence is TGTGCTAGTGGAGCAAGTCTGGGAGGTACCGGGGAGCTGTTTTTT.

The chain combines TRBV5-1 with TRBJ1-2; D is unclear. The CDR3 runs to 14 residues. With 4 bases removed from V and 0 bases from J, the gap between germline ends came to 10 bases. Germline values: CDR1 SGHRS, CDR2 YFSETQ. The CDR3 nucleotides read TGCGCCAGCAGCGAGGCCGGCTCTAACTATGGCTACACCTTC. Translation: CASSEAGSNYGYTF.

V usage is TRBV15 and J usage is TRBJ1-2; D may be TRBD1 (5 bases). The CDR3 has 16 residues. V dropped 0 bases and J dropped 8 bases, with 19 bases sitting between them. Germline V gene sequence: CDR1 LNHNV, CDR2 YYDKDF (reference sequence). CDR3 sequence (DNA): TGTGCCACCAGCAGAGATGGGGGGGGGATTCAACGAGGCTACACCTTC. As protein: CATSRDGGGIQRGYTF.

The chain recombines TRBV5-1 with TRBJ2-3; D uncertain. Germline V gene data show CDR1 as SGHRS and CDR2 as YFSETQ. Trimming pared 4 bases from V and 1 base from J, leaving 13 bases between. The CDR3 loop spans 15 amino acids. The DNA for the CDR3 is TGCGCCAGCAGCCTCAGTCTCTTGGGCACAGATACGCAGTATTTT. Protein product: CASSLSLLGTDTQYF.

The chain carries TRBV6-5 and TRBJ2-5; 7 bases line up with TRBD2. The CDR3 consists of 15 residues. Looked up from germline, CDR1 is MNHEY and CDR2 is SVGAGI. V shed 3 bases, J shed 0 bases, and the junction held 4 bases outside the gene matches. CDR3 DNA sequence: TGTGCCAGCAGTTATCGAGCGGGGTACCAAGAGACCCAGTACTTC. This sequence encodes CASSYRAGYQETQYF.

This clone was picked up one time. V and J are TRBV4-3 and TRBJ2-7; tentative D call: TRBD2 (5 bases). V dropped 0 bases and J dropped 6 bases, with 9 bases sitting between them. This CDR3 has 13 residues. Germline V gene data show CDR1 as LGHNA and CDR2 as YSLEER. The CDR3 is CASSQERAREQYF. The CDR3, as DNA: TGCGCCAGCAGCCAAGAGCGGGCTCGCGAGCAGTACTTC.

This clone has a handful of counts. The chain joins TRBV5-1 to TRBJ1-2; 8 bases line up with TRBD1. The ends lost 4 bases at V and 8 bases at J; junction bases unmatched: 4. The V gene's germline CDR1 is SGHRS and CDR2 YFSETQ. This CDR3 spans 12 amino acids. CDR3 DNA: TGCGCCAGCAGCGCCAGGGGGCAGGGCTACACCTTC. It specifies CASSARGQGYTF.

The rearrangement uses TRBV7-2 and TRBJ1-6; no clear D. Germline CDR1 SGHTA, CDR2 FQGNSA. CDR3 size: 14 residues. V lost 1 base, J lost 6 bases, and 7 bases lay in between. CDR3 DNA: TGTGCCAGCAGCTTAGTCAGGTTTAATTCACCCCTCCACTTT. Translating it yields CASSLVRFNSPLHF.

Here the CDR3 reads CASSYNNRVNTEAFF. In nucleotides, the CDR3 is TGTGCCAGCAGTTATAATAACAGGGTTAACACTGAAGCTTTCTTT. This rearrangement joins TRBV6-5 to TRBJ1-1, with D possibly TRBD1 on 6 matching bases. The CDR3 extends over 15 amino acids. V lost 3 bases and J lost 2, with 13 bases in between. The germline CDR1 and CDR2 sequences are MNHEY and SVGAGI.